This T cell receptor beta chain was retrieved from a study of Tregs in tolerant kidney transplant recipients. Mixed chimerism was transient after nonmyeloablative marrow transplants from related graft donors. Unstimulated regulatory T cells (CD4+CD25+CD127-), CD4+CD25- non-regulatory cells, CD4 and CD8 cells were FACS-sorted from thawed PBMCs. Germline values: CDR1 SGHAT, CDR2 FQDESV (reference sequence). This CDR3 spans 13 amino acids. V lost 2 bases, J lost 2 bases, and 7 bases lay in between. The repertoire was sequenced with immunoSEQ multiplex PCR; TCRdb's copy has only in-frame clones and lacks some. This sample has 55,000 to 75,000 clones, with about 87% found just once.

The sequenced sample was CD4+ T cells from blood (PBMCs), obtained 6 months after the transplant. This TCR derives from a human patient who received a combined kidney and bone marrow transplant. The graft donor may account for some of the T cells. This chain links TRBV11-1 with TRBJ2-7; D gene ambiguous. The CDR3 loop reads CASSLISAYEQYF. The CDR3 DNA reads as TGTGCCAGCAGCTTAATATCCGCCTACGAGCAGTACTTC.